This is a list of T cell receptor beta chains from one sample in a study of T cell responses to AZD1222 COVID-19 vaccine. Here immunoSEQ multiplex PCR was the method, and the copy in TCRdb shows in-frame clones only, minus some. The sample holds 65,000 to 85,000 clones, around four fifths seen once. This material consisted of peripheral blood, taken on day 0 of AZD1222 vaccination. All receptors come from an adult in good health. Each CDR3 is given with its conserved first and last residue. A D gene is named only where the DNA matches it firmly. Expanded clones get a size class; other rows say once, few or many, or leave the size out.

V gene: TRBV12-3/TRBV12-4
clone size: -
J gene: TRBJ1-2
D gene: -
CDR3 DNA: TGTGCCAGCAGCCTTTATGGCTACACCTTC
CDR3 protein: CASSLYGYTF

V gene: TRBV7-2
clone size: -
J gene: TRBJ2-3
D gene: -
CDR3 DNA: TGTGCCAGCAGCTCCCGGGCCGTCCTAGATACGCAGTATTTT
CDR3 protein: CASSSRAVLDTQYF

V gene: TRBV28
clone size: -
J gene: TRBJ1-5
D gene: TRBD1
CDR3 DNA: TGTGCCAGCGTGAAGCCTACCGGGACAGGGTTTAGCAATCAGCCCCAGCATTTT
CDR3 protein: CASVKPTGTGFSNQPQHF

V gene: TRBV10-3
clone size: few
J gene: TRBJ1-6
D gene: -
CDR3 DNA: TGTGCCATCAGGGACAGCAATTCACCCCTCCACTTT
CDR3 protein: CAIRDSNSPLHF

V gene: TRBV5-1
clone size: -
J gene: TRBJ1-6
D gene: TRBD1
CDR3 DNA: TGCGCCTCCAGGCAGGGGGGCCCTACTTCATATAATTCACCCCTCCACTTT
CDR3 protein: CASRQGGPTSYNSPLHF

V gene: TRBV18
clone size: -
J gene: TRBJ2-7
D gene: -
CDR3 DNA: TGTGCCAGCTCACCGGAGGGACAGCCCTCCTACGAGCAGTACTTC
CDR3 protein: CASSPEGQPSYEQYF

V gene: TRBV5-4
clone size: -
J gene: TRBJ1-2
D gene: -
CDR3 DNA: TGTGCCAGCAGCTCCGACGGGTATGGCTACACCTTC
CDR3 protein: CASSSDGYGYTF

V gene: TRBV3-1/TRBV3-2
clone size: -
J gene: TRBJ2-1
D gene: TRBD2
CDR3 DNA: TGTGCCAGCAGCCAAGGACTAGCGGGCCTCAATGAGCAGTTCTTC
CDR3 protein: CASSQGLAGLNEQFF

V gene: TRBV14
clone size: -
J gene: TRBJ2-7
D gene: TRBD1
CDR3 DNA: TGTGCCAGCAGCTTACAACAGGGGTACGAGCAGTACTTC
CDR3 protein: CASSLQQGYEQYF

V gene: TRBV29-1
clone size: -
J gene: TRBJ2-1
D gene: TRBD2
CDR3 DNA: TGCAGCGTTGTCCCTAGCGGGAGGGCCGTCAGTGAGCAGTTCTTC
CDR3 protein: CSVVPSGRAVSEQFF

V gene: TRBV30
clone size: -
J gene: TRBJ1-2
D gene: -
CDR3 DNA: TGTGCCCAAACCCGGGGGGCGCGTGGCTACACCTTC
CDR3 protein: CAQTRGARGYTF

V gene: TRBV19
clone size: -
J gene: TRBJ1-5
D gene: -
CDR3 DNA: TGTGCCAGTAGTATGGAACTCGGACGGCACAATCAGCCCCAGCATTTT
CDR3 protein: CASSMELGRHNQPQHF

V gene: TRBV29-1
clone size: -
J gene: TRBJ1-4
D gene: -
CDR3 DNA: TGCAGCGTTGAAGATGGGGGCGCTAATGAAAAACTGTTTTTT
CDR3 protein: CSVEDGGANEKLFF

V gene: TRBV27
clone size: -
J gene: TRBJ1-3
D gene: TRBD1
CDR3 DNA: TGTGCCAGCAGTTTACAGGGGGCTCATGGAAACACCATATATTTT
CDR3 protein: CASSLQGAHGNTIYF

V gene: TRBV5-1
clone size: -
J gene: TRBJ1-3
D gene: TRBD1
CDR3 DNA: TGCGCCAGCAGCCTTGGACAGGGGGGGAACACCATATATTTT
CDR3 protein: CASSLGQGGNTIYF